This TCR beta chain is drawn from a study of monozygotic twins with inflammatory bowel disease. TCRdb re-called the 5' RACE reads and shows each CDR3 protein once, DNA omitted. The specimen's table records 330,000 or so distinct CDR3 sequences. The CDR3 sequence is 18 residues long. The germline V gene encodes CDR1 SGHRS and CDR2 YFSETQ. The sequenced sample was blood. The TCR sequence derives from a human donor with ulcerative colitis or Crohn's disease, or a healthy co-twin of an affected twin (not recorded which). The chain uses TRBV5-1 and TRBJ1-1. CDR3 loop: CASSLAGGQTPKNTEAFF.